Listed below are T cell receptor beta chains from one sample, sequenced in a study of neoadjuvant anti-PD-1 for oral cavity cancer. The data were produced by immunoSEQ multiplex PCR, yet TCRdb's version contains in-frame clones alone and is incomplete. The table has about 12,000 clones, 71% seen once. This sample comprised PBMCs, obtained after nivolumab (anti-PD-1) treatment. Receptor source: a person aged 35 to 85 with oral cavity squamous cell carcinoma. CDR3s include the opening cysteine and the closing phenylalanine or tryptophan.

CDR3aa: CASSQRSRKETQYF
v_gene: TRBV5-4
j_gene: TRBJ2-5

CDR3aa: CASSFDLVASGHRGYTF
v_gene: TRBV12-1
j_gene: TRBJ1-2

CDR3aa: CASSYSKDRQETQYF
v_gene: TRBV6-5
j_gene: TRBJ2-5

CDR3aa: CATSRVNRVADTQYF
v_gene: TRBV15
j_gene: TRBJ2-3

CDR3aa: CASSPGTATYEQYF
v_gene: TRBV9
j_gene: TRBJ2-7

CDR3aa: CASSLAAGSASPLHF
v_gene: TRBV5-1
j_gene: TRBJ1-6

CDR3aa: CASRSAGAEQYF
v_gene: TRBV6-5
j_gene: TRBJ2-7

CDR3aa: CASSVVGTGWKADTQYF
v_gene: TRBV2
j_gene: TRBJ2-3

CDR3aa: CASSQSENTGELFF
v_gene: TRBV4-1
j_gene: TRBJ2-2

CDR3aa: CASSVASNEQFF
v_gene: TRBV9
j_gene: TRBJ2-1

CDR3aa: CASSPNLWGTASYEQYF
v_gene: TRBV28
j_gene: TRBJ2-7

CDR3aa: CASSPEQGAYGYTF
v_gene: TRBV5-1
j_gene: TRBJ1-2

CDR3aa: CASSQVYRDKASYEQYF
v_gene: TRBV4-2
j_gene: TRBJ2-7

CDR3aa: CASSLVGRGLYNEQFF
v_gene: TRBV7-8
j_gene: TRBJ2-1

CDR3aa: CASSLFAQNAGIQYF
v_gene: TRBV27
j_gene: TRBJ2-4

CDR3aa: CASNFQGTLGNTEAFF
v_gene: TRBV7-8
j_gene: TRBJ1-1

CDR3aa: CASSLRGTGELFF
v_gene: TRBV7-9
j_gene: TRBJ2-2